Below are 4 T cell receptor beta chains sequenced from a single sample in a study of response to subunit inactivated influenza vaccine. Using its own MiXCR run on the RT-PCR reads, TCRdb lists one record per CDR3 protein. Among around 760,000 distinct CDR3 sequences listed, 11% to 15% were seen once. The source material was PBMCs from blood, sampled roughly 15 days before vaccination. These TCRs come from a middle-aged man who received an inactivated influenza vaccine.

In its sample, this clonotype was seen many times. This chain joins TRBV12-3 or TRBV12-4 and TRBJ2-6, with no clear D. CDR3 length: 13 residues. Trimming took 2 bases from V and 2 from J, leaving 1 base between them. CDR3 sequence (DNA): TGTGCCAGCAGTTTACCTGGGGCCAACGTCCTGACTTTC. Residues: CASSLPGANVLTF.

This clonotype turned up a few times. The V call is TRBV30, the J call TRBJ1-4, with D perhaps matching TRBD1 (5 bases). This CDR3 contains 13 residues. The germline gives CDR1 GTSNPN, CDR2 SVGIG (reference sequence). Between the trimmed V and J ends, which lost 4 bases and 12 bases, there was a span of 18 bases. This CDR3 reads CAWNPQARGELFF. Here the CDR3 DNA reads TGTGCCTGGAATCCACAGGCCCGCGGAGAACTGTTTTTT. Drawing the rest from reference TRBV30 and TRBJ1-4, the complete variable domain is SQTIHQWPATLVQPVGSPLSLECTVEGTSNPNLYWYRQAAGRGLQLLFYSVGIGQISSEVPQNLSASRPQDRQFILSSKKLLLSDSGFYLCAWNPQARGELFFGSGTQLSVL.

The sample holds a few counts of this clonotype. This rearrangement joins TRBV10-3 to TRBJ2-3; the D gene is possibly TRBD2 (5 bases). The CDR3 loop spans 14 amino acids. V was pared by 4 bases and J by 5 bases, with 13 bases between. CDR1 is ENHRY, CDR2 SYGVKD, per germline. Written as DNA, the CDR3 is TGTGCCATCAGTGCTTCGGGATTCATAGATACGCAGTATTTT. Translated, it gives CAISASGFIDTQYF.

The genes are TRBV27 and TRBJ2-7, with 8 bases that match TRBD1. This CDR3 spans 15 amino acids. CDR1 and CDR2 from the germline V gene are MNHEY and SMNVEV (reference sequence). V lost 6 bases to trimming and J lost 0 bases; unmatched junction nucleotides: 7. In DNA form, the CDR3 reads TGTGCCAGCAGGGCCGGGACAGGATTCTCCTACGAGCAGTACTTC. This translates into CASRAGTGFSYEQYF.